A single sample gave rise to the 28 T cell receptor beta chains below, sequenced in a study of monozygotic twins with inflammatory bowel disease. TCRdb derives one entry per CDR3 protein from the 5' RACE reads, leaving out DNA. Reported are around 380,000 distinct CDR3 sequences; the ten largest clones contain around 2.3%. Sequencing was carried out using blood. These receptors were taken from a human donor with ulcerative colitis or Crohn's disease, or a healthy co-twin of an affected twin (not recorded which).

The V call is TRBV10-3, the J call TRBJ1-1; TCRdb outputs TRBD1, but without DNA this stays unchecked. Germline CDR1 ENHRY, CDR2 SYGVKD. The CDR3 length is 21 residues. The CDR3 region is CAISEPRIGRGSKIMNTEAFF.

The rearrangement uses TRBV5-1 and TRBJ2-7; TCRdb's assignment of TRBD2 cannot be checked, as there is no DNA. Germline V gene lookup returns CDR1 SGHRS and CDR2 YFSETQ. This CDR3 region has 16 residues. The CDR3 loop reads CASSSGPSGTIYEQYF. The full variable domain, with the rest looked up from reference TRBV5-1 and TRBJ2-7, is KAGVTQTPRYLIKTRGQQVTLSCSPISGHRSVSWYQQTPGQGLQFLFEYFSETQRNKGNFPGRFSGRQFSNSRSEMNVSTLELGDSALYLCASSSGPSGTIYEQYFGPGTRLTVT.

The chain employs TRBV6-5 and TRBJ2-2; absent DNA, TCRdb's TRBD2 call cannot be checked. CDR1 is MNHEY, CDR2 SVGAGI, per germline. The CDR3 runs 18 residues. CDR3 sequence: CASSYTLVVAGNTGELFF.

V usage is TRBV3-1 and J usage is TRBJ2-7; checking the TCRdb D call of TRBD2 is not possible without DNA. The CDR3 is made up of 14 amino acids. CDR1 is LGHDT and CDR2 is YNNKEL in the germline V gene (reference sequence). This CDR3 is CASSQGLAGGEQYF.

The gene calls are TRBV5-1 and TRBJ1-2; no DNA is available, so the TRBD1 call from TCRdb remains unchecked. Germline loops: CDR1 SGHRS, CDR2 YFSETQ. This CDR3 spans 14 amino acids. The CDR3 region is CASTPTAANYGYTF.

The CDR3 sequence is CASSSLAGRGKGADTQYF. The chain couples TRBV7-3 to TRBJ2-3; with no DNA, the TCRdb D assignment of TRBD1 cannot be verified. The length of the CDR3 is 18 residues. CDR1 is SGHTA and CDR2 is FQGTGA in the germline V gene.

J is TRBJ2-2 and V is TRBV7-6; TCRdb outputs TRBD1, but without DNA this stays unchecked. CDR1 is SGHVS, CDR2 FNYEAQ, per germline. This CDR3 region has 16 residues. The CDR3 here is CASSLVGTAPTGELFF.

The gene calls are TRBV24-1 and TRBJ1-1. This CDR3 contains 14 residues. Germline-derived CDR1 and CDR2 are KGHDR and SFDVKD. The CDR3 reads CATKSSIGNTEAFF.

The V gene is TRBV6-2 or TRBV6-3, the J gene TRBJ1-5; TCRdb outputs TRBD1, but without DNA this stays unchecked. This CDR3 comprises 13 residues. Germline values: CDR1 MNHEY, CDR2 SVGEGT. CDR3 residues: CASTIGGLQPQHF.

This chain joins TRBV20-1 and TRBJ2-2; the D gene TCRdb calls, TRBD2, cannot be checked with no DNA. CDR1 is DFQATT and CDR2 is SNEGSKA in the germline V gene (reference sequence). The CDR3 extends over 16 amino acids. The CDR3 loop reads CSARETSGRTTGELFF.

V is TRBV2 and J is TRBJ2-3; TCRdb reports TRBD1, a call that lacks DNA to check it against. The CDR3 has 14 residues. CDR1 and CDR2 (germline): SNHLY, FYNNEI. The chain's CDR3 is CASSKTGRTDTQYF.

The chain combines TRBV12-3 or TRBV12-4 with TRBJ2-5. This CDR3 spans 14 amino acids. This chain's CDR3 is CASSIRRNQETQYF.

The gene calls are TRBV2 and TRBJ1-5; TCRdb names TRBD1, which stays unverified in the absence of DNA. In germline, CDR1 is SNHLY, CDR2 FYNNEI. This CDR3 has 13 amino acids. CDR3 in amino acids: CASSDSGNQPQHF.

The rearrangement links TRBV4-1 to TRBJ2-5; TCRdb's assignment of TRBD2 cannot be checked, as there is no DNA. The CDR3 runs to 16 residues. Germline V CDR1 and CDR2: MGHRA, YSYEKL. This chain's CDR3 is CASSQAMAGLRETQYF.

The chain couples TRBV30 to TRBJ1-5. CDR1 is GTSNPN, CDR2 SVGIG, per germline (reference sequence). The CDR3 length is 17 residues. The CDR3 protein is CAWSVRRAAYSNQPQHF.

The V gene is TRBV7-2, the J gene TRBJ1-2; the TCRdb call, TRBD1, lacks DNA for checking. Per germline, CDR1 SGHTA and CDR2 FQGNSA. The CDR3 loop spans 17 amino acids. The CDR3 sequence: CASSLAPGQGQVYGYTF.

The CDR3 here is CASSQEGQGEIDRNEQFF. The chain uses TRBV3-1 and TRBJ2-1; TCRdb selects TRBD1, and the lack of DNA leaves this call unchecked. In germline, CDR1 is LGHDT, CDR2 YNNKEL (reference sequence). The length of the CDR3 is 18 residues.

The chain carries TRBV28 and TRBJ2-2. Germline-derived CDR1 and CDR2 are MDHEN and SYDVKM. This CDR3 region has 14 residues. CDR3 residues: CASSLTRFTGELFF.

The chain couples TRBV7-9 to TRBJ2-7; TCRdb proposes TRBD1, but this gene call is untestable without DNA. This CDR3 is built from 13 residues. CDR1 and CDR2 (germline): SEHNR, FQNEAQ (reference sequence). The CDR3 sequence is CASKKTGKVEQYF. Looking up the rest from reference TRBV7-9 and TRBJ2-7 gives the full variable domain: DTGVSQNPRHKITKRGQNVTFRCDPISEHNRLYWYRQTLGQGPEFLTYFQNEAQLEKSRLLSDRFSAERPKGSFSTLEIQRTEQGDSAMYLCASKKTGKVEQYFGPGTRLTVT.

This sequence joins TRBV27 and TRBJ2-4; TCRdb selects TRBD1, and the lack of DNA leaves this call unchecked. Germline V gene sequence: CDR1 MNHEY, CDR2 SMNVEV (reference sequence). This CDR3 has 17 residues. The CDR3 region is CASRPGNTDFGGNIQYF.

V and J are TRBV20-1 and TRBJ2-7; TCRdb designates TRBD1, a call that cannot be tested without DNA. The CDR3 runs 13 residues. Germline-derived CDR1 and CDR2 are DFQATT and SNEGSKA (reference sequence). CDR3 protein: CSARDRGSDEQYF.

The rearrangement joins TRBV6-2 or TRBV6-3 to TRBJ2-5. The length of the CDR3 is 16 residues. Germline CDR1 reads MNHEY; CDR2 reads SVGEGT. CDR3 region: CASSYSLVGLQETQYF.

The V and J genes are TRBV12-3 or TRBV12-4 and TRBJ2-5; TCRdb's assignment of TRBD1 cannot be checked, as there is no DNA. The CDR3 covers 15 residues. The CDR3 loop is CASSPYRGVGETQYF.

This chain joins TRBV11-1 and TRBJ1-1; TCRdb gives TRBD1 as the D gene, but with no DNA this cannot be confirmed. From germline, CDR1 is SGHAT and CDR2 FQDESV (reference sequence). This CDR3 contains 18 residues. The CDR3 reads CASSLVTGALEQNTEAFF.

The J gene is TRBJ2-7, the V gene TRBV20-1; TCRdb proposes TRBD2, but this gene call is untestable without DNA. The CDR3 extends over 16 amino acids. Per germline, CDR1 DFQATT and CDR2 SNEGSKA (reference sequence). The chain's CDR3 is CSARELASGPWEEQYF.

The V gene is TRBV28, the J gene TRBJ2-3; TCRdb's D call of TRBD1 is untestable without DNA. The CDR3 covers 16 residues. The germline V gene has CDR1 MDHEN and CDR2 SYDVKM. CDR3 sequence reads: CASGLSGGAGLDTQYF.

This sequence joins TRBV25-1 and TRBJ2-2; the D gene TCRdb calls, TRBD2, cannot be checked with no DNA. The CDR3 is made up of 15 amino acids. Germline assignment: CDR1 MGHDK and CDR2 SYGVNS. CDR3 amino acids: CASSVSGTIPGELFF.

This chain uses TRBV18 with TRBJ1-2. CDR3 length: 13 amino acids. Germline lookup yields CDR1 KGHSH and CDR2 LQKENI. CDR3 region: CASSPPMTPGYTF.